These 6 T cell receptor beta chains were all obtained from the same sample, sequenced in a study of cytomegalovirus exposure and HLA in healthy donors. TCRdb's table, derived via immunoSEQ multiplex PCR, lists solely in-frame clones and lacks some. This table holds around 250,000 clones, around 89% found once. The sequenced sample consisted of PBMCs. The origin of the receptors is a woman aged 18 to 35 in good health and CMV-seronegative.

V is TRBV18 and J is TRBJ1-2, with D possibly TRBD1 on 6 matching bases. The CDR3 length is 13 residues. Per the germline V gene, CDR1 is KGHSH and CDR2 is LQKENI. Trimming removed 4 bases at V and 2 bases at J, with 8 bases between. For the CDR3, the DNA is TGTGCCAGCTCACTTGGGACAAACTATGGCTACACCTTC. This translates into CASSLGTNYGYTF.

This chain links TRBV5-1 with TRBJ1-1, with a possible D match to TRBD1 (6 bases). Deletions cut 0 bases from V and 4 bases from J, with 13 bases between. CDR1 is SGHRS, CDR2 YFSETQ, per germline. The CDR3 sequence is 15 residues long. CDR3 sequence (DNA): TGCGCCAGCAGCTTGGGAGACAGGACAAGCACTGAAGCTTTCTTT. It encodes CASSLGDRTSTEAFF.

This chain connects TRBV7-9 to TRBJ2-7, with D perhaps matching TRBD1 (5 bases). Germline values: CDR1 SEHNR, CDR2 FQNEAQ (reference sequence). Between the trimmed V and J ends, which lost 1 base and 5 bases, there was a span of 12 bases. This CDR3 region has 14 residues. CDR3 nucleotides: TGTGCCAGCAGCTTAGAAGGCAGGGATAACGAGCAGTACGTC. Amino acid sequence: CASSLEGRDNEQYV.

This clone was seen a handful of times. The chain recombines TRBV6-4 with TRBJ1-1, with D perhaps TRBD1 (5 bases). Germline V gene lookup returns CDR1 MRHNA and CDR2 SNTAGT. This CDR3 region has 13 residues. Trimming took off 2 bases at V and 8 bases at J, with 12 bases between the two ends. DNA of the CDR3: TGTGCCAGCAGTGACGGTGACAGTCGGGAAGCTTTCTTT. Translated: CASSDGDSREAFF.

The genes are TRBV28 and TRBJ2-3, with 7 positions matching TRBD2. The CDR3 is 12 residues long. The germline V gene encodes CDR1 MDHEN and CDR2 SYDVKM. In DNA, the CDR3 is TGTGCGGGGCGGGGGAACACAGATACGCAGTATTTT. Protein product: CAGRGNTDTQYF.

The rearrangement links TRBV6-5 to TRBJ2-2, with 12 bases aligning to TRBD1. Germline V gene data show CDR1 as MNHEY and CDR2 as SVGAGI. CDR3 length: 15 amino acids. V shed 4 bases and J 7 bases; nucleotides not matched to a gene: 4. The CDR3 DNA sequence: TGTGCCAGCAGTTTGGGACAGGGGGCCTTCGGGGAGCTGTTTTTT. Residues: CASSLGQGAFGELFF.